This T cell receptor (beta chain) was captured by sequencing in a study of cytotoxic CD8 clonotypes in ibrutinib-treated CLL. CDR3 length: 15 amino acids. Germline V gene sequence: CDR1 SGHRS, CDR2 YFSETQ. The trim removed 0 bases at V and 4 bases at J, leaving 2 bases unmatched. Profiling relied on immunoSEQ multiplex PCR, and the TCRdb table lists in-frame clones only, not all of them. The sample holds 270,000 or so clones; approximately 79% are singletons and the top ten take about 6%. This sample comprised PBMCs, obtained at disease progression, from a patient treated with ibrutinib. This sequence was found in a human donor with chronic lymphocytic leukemia. The rearrangement uses TRBV5-1 and TRBJ2-7, with 12 nucleotides matching TRBD2. The CDR3, as DNA: TGCGCCAGCAGCTTGGGACTAGCGGGAGTTTACGAGCAGTACTTC. Amino acid sequence: CASSLGLAGVYEQYF.